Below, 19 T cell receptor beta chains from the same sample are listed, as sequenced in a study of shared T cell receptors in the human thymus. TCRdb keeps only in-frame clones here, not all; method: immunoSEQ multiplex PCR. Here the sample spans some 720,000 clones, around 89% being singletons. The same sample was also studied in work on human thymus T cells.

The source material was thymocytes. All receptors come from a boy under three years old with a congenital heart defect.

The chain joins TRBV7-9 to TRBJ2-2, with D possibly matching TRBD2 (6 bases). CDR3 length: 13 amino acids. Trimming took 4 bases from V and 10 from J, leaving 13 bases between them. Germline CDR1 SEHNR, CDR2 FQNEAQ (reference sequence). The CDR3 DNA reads TGTGCCAGCAGCTCCCCGGGGGTGGTGGAGCTGTTTTTT. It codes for CASSSPGVVELFF.

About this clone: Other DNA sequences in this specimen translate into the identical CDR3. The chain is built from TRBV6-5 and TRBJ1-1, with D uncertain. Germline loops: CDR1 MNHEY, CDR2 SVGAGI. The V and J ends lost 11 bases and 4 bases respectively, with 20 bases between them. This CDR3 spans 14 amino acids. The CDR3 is CASRRGPLGTEAFF. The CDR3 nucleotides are TGTGCCTCCCGGAGAGGGCCGTTGGGCACTGAAGCTTTCTTT.

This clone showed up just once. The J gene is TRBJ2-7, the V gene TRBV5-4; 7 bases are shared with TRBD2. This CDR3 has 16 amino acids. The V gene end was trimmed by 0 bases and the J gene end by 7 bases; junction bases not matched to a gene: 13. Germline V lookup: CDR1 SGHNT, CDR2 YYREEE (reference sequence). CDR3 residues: CASSLVFGGGPGEQYF. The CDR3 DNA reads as TGTGCCAGCAGCTTGGTCTTCGGGGGAGGGCCGGGGGAGCAGTACTTC.

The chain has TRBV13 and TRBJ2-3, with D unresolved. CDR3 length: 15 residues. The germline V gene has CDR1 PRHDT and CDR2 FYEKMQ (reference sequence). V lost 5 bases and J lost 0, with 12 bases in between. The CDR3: CASSIAPTSTDTQYF. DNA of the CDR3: TGTGCCAGCAGCATCGCCCCGACTAGCACAGATACGCAGTATTTT.

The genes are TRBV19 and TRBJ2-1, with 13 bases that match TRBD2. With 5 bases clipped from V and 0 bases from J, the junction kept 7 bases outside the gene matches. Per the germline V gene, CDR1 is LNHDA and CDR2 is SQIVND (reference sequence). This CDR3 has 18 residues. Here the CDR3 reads CASSPGTSGESSYNEQFF. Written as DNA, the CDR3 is TGTGCCAGTAGTCCAGGGACTAGCGGGGAAAGCTCCTACAATGAGCAGTTCTTC.

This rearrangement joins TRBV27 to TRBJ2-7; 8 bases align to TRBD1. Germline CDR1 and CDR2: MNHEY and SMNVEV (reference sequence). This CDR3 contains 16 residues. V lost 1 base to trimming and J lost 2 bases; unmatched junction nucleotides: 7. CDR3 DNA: TGTGCCAGCAGTTTATTTTCCGGACAGGGAACCTACGAGCAGTACTTC. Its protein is CASSLFSGQGTYEQYF.

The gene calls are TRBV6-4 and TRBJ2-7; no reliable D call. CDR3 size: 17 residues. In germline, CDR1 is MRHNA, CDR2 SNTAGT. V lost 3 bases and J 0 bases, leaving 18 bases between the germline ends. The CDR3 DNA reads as TGTGCCAGCAGTGATCAAGTCCAATCTCTAAGCTCCTACGAGCAGTACTTC. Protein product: CASSDQVQSLSSYEQYF.

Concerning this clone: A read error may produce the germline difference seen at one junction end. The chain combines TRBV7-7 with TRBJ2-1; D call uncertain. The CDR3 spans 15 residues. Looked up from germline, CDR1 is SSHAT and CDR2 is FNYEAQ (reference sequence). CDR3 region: CASSLGPGDYNEQFF. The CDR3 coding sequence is TGTGCTAGCAGCTTAGGCCCCGGAGACTACAATGAGCAGTTCTTC.

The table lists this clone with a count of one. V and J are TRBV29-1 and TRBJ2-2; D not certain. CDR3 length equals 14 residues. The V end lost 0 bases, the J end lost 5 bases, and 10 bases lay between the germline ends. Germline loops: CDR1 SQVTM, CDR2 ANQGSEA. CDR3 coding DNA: TGCAGCGTTGAAGATGGAGATCCGACCGGGGAGCTGTTTTTT. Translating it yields CSVEDGDPTGELFF.

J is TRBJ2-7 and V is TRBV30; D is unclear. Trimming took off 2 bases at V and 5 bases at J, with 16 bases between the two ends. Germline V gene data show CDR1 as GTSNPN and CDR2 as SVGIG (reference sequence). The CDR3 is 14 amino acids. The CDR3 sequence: CAWSHAAHPDEQYF. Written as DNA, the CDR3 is TGTGCCTGGAGTCATGCGGCCCACCCTGACGAGCAGTACTTC.

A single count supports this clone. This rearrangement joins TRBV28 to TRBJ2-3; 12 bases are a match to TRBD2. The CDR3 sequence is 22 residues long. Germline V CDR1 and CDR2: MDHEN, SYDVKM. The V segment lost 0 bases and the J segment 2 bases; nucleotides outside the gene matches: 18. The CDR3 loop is CASSLCTAQLRTSGDLTDTQYF. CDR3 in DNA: TGTGCCAGCAGTTTATGCACAGCGCAGCTGCGGACTAGCGGGGATCTCACAGATACGCAGTATTTT. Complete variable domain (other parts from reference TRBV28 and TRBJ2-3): DVKVTQSSRYLVKRTGEKVFLECVQDMDHENMFWYRQDPGLGLRLIYFSYDVKMKEKGDIPEGYSVSREKKERFSLILESASTNQTSMYLCASSLCTAQLRTSGDLTDTQYFGPGTRLTVL.

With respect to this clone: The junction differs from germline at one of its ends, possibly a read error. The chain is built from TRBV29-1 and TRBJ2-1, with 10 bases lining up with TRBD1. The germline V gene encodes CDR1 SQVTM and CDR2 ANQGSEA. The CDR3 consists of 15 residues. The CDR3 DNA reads TGCAGCGGTGCCTGGGACAGGGGCTCCTACAGTGAGCAGTTCTTC. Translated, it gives CSGAWDRGSYSEQFF.

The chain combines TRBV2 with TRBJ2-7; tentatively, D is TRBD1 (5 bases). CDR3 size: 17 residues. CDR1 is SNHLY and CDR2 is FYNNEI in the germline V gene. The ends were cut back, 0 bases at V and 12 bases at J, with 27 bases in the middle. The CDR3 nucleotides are TGTGCCAGCAGTGAAGCAGGTCCCGGGCAGGGCCCCCGACCAGGGTACTTC. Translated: CASSEAGPGQGPRPGYF.

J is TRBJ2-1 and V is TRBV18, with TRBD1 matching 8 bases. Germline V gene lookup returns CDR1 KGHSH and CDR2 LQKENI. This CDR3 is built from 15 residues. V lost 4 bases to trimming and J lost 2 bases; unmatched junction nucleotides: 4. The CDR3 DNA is TGTGCCAGCTCACTCCGACAGGGGCCCTACAATGAGCAGTTCTTC. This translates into CASSLRQGPYNEQFF.

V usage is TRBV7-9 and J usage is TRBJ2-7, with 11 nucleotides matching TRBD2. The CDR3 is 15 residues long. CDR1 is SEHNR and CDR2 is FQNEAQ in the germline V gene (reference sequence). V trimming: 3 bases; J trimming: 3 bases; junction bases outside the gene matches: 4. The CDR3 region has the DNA TGTGCCAGCAGCTTCCTAGCGGGAGGCAACTACGAGCAGTACTTC. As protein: CASSFLAGGNYEQYF.

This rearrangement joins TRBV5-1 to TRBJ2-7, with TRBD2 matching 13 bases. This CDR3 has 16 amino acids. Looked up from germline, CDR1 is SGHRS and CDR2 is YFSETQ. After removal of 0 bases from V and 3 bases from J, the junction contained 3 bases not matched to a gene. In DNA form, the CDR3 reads TGCGCCAGCAGCTTGGCTGGGACTAGCGGGATCTACGAGCAGTACTTC. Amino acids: CASSLAGTSGIYEQYF. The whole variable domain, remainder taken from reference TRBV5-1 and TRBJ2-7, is KAGVTQTPRYLIKTRGQQVTLSCSPISGHRSVSWYQQTPGQGLQFLFEYFSETQRNKGNFPGRFSGRQFSNSRSEMNVSTLELGDSALYLCASSLAGTSGIYEQYFGPGTRLTVT.

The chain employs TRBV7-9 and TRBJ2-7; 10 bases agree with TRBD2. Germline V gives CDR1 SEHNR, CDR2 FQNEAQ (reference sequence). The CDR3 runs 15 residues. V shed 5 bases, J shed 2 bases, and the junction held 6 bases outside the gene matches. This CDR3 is CASSTKAGGPYEQYF. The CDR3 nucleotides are TGTGCCAGCAGCACTAAAGCGGGAGGGCCCTACGAGCAGTACTTC.

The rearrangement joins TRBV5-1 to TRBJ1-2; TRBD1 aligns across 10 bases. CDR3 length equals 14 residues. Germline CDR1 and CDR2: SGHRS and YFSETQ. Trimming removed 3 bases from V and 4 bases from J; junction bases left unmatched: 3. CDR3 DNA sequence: TGCGCCAGCAGCTACCGGGACAGGGGCTATGGCTACACCTTC. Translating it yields CASSYRDRGYGYTF.

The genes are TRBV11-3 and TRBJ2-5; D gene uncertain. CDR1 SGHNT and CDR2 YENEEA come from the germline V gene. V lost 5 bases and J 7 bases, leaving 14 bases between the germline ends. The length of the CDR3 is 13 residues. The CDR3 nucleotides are TGTGCCAGCAGCCCACCTAAGAGGAGGACCCAGTACTTC. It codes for CASSPPKRRTQYF. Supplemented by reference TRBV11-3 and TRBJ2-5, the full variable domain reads EAGVVQSPRYKIIEKKQPVAFWCNPISGHNTLYWYLQNLGQGPELLIRYENEEAVDDSQLPKDRFSAERLKGVDSTLKIQPAELGDSAVYLCASSPPKRRTQYFGPGTRLLVL.